A single T cell receptor beta chain is shown here with its context. Its antigen remains unknown. At one boundary the junction diverges from the germline segment, which might be a read error. Vbeta (60) and Jbeta (13) primers were used in the PCR. TCRdb keeps only in-frame clones here, not all; method: immunoSEQ multiplex PCR. Among some 150,000 clones, around 73% were seen once, and the ten largest hold 1.5% to 2%. Germline V gene data show CDR1 as SGHNT and CDR2 as YYREEE (reference sequence). CDR3 length equals 13 residues. This specimen belongs to a study of cytomegalovirus exposure and HLA in healthy donors. Overall study context: Clustering assigned 70% to 90% of the roughly 370 genotyped donors to the Caucasian-associated ancestry cluster.

Study-wide results and limits: When analyzed later, a missense DCLRE1C variant was found to be linked to TCR beta V- and J-gene trimming. An ancestry cluster, one associated with Asian ancestry, reportedly showed fewer N-insertions than the approximately 650-donor mean in a later analysis.

The sample consisted of PBMCs. The clonotype comes from a female donor in good health and CMV-seronegative. The chain is built from TRBV5-4 and TRBJ1-2, with 9 bases identical to TRBD1. CDR3 loop: CASSSWDRVGYPF. The CDR3, as DNA: TGTGCCAGCAGCTCGTGGGACAGGGTCGGCTACCCCTTC.